These 28 T cell receptor beta chains were sequenced from one sample in a study of T cell responses to AZD1222 COVID-19 vaccine. Produced via immunoSEQ multiplex PCR; TCRdb's table is partial and in-frame only. The sample yields more than 110,000 clones, 90% to 95% seen once. The sequencing here drew on peripheral blood, taken 28 days after the second AZD1222 dose. Source of these receptors: an adult who received the AZD1222 COVID-19 vaccine.

This sequence joins TRBV28 and TRBJ1-6; the D gene is possibly TRBD1 (5 bases). Germline CDR1 is MDHEN and CDR2 is SYDVKM. Trimming pared 5 bases from V and 3 bases from J, leaving 11 bases between. The CDR3 covers 15 residues. CDR3 sequence: CASSEGTGYNSPLHF. CDR3 sequence (DNA): TGTGCCAGCAGTGAGGGGACCGGCTATAATTCACCCCTCCACTTT. Drawing the rest from reference TRBV28 and TRBJ1-6, the complete variable domain is DVKVTQSSRYLVKRTGEKVFLECVQDMDHENMFWYRQDPGLGLRLIYFSYDVKMKEKGDIPEGYSVSREKKERFSLILESASTNQTSMYLCASSEGTGYNSPLHFGNGTRLTVT.

In regard to this clone: Compared with germline, one end of the junction differs, possibly owing to a read error. The chain combines TRBV6-1 with TRBJ2-2; possibly TRBD2 for D (5 bases). Per germline, CDR1 MNHNS and CDR2 SASEGT. The CDR3 consists of 14 residues. The CDR3 region is CASSEALDTWELFF. The CDR3 DNA reads TGTGCCAGCAGTGAAGCACTAGACACCTGGGAGCTGTTTTTT.

Here the CDR3 DNA reads TGTGCCAGCAGCTTAGGGGGACAGGGGTGGAAGGCTTTCTTT. It codes for CASSLGGQGWKAFF. The V and J genes are TRBV7-9 and TRBJ1-1; TRBD1 matches at 10 bases. Germline V gene sequence: CDR1 SEHNR, CDR2 FQNEAQ (reference sequence). The CDR3 sequence is 14 residues long. The V and J ends lost 1 base and 11 bases, in that order; junction bases with no gene match: 7.

The chain uses TRBV6-5 and TRBJ1-3; no definite D call. This CDR3 has 13 residues. Germline-derived CDR1 and CDR2 are MNHEY and SVGAGI. Deletions cut 8 bases from V and 0 bases from J, with 8 bases between. CDR3 in amino acids: CASQTTSGNTIYF. The CDR3 DNA is TGTGCCAGCCAGACCACCTCTGGAAACACCATATATTTT.

The chain recombines TRBV4-1 with TRBJ2-5; D is possibly TRBD2 (6 bases). V gave up 7 bases and J gave up 2 bases, with 17 bases separating them. The CDR3 contains 15 residues. CDR1 is MGHRA and CDR2 is YSYEKL in the germline V gene. CDR3 residues: CASTPRGAGQETQYF. The CDR3, as DNA: TGCGCCAGCACCCCCCGGGGCGCGGGGCAAGAGACCCAGTACTTC.

For the CDR3, the DNA is TGTGCCAGCAGTCCGAATTATGAGGGGACCTACGAGCAGTACTTC. Its translation: CASSPNYEGTYEQYF. The chain has TRBV6-5 and TRBJ2-7; D tentatively fits TRBD1 or TRBD2 (5 bases each). Germline V gene sequence: CDR1 MNHEY, CDR2 SVGAGI. The CDR3 is made up of 15 amino acids. The V gene lost 5 bases and the J gene lost 2 bases, with 16 bases spanning the gap.

This chain connects TRBV12-3 or TRBV12-4 to TRBJ1-5; D gene unclear. Trimming removed 5 bases at V and 11 bases at J, with 16 bases between. The CDR3 is 13 amino acids. The CDR3 here is CASSPGSRWAQHF. The CDR3 DNA sequence: TGTGCCAGCAGTCCCGGAAGCCGGTGGGCCCAGCATTTT.

V and J are TRBV18 and TRBJ1-4; 7 nucleotides match TRBD1. The germline V gene has CDR1 KGHSH and CDR2 LQKENI. CDR3 size: 18 residues. The junction had 11 bases not matched to a gene; V was cut back by 4 bases and J by 0 bases. In DNA, the CDR3 is TGTGCCAGCTCACGGACAGGAGCTGGATCTGCAACTAATGAAAAACTGTTTTTT. Its translation is CASSRTGAGSATNEKLFF.

The chain has TRBV6-1 and TRBJ1-2, with D possibly being TRBD1 (5 bases). V was shortened by 6 bases and J by 8 bases, with 16 bases between the two germline ends. The CDR3 totals 13 residues. The V gene's germline CDR1 is MNHNS and CDR2 SASEGT. The CDR3 nucleotides are TGTGCCAGCAGCAGGGACGGCCGGGAGGGCTACACCTTC. This sequence encodes CASSRDGREGYTF.

This chain connects TRBV10-3 to TRBJ2-5; TRBD1 matches at 9 bases. V was clipped by 2 bases and J by 2 bases; unmatched bases: 0. The CDR3 covers 14 residues. Germline CDR1 ENHRY, CDR2 SYGVKD. CDR3 DNA: TGTGCCATCAGTGAGGGGACAGGGCAAGAGACCCAGTACTTC. Translating gives CAISEGTGQETQYF.

This chain uses TRBV27 with TRBJ2-1, with D possibly being TRBD2 (5 bases). The germline V and J ends were trimmed by 0 bases and 0 bases, with 12 bases remaining between them. Germline assignment: CDR1 MNHEY and CDR2 SMNVEV (reference sequence). The CDR3 sequence is 17 residues long. The CDR3 DNA follows: TGTGCCAGCAGTTTATCGGTCCCAACTAGCTCCTACAATGAGCAGTTCTTC. The encoded protein is CASSLSVPTSSYNEQFF.

This chain links TRBV28 with TRBJ1-1; TRBD1 might be the D (5 bases). There are 15 residues in the CDR3. Trimming took 5 bases from V and 4 from J, leaving 17 bases between them. Per the germline V gene, CDR1 is MDHEN and CDR2 is SYDVKM. The CDR3 bases are TGTGCCAGCAGTCCCCCGGAGGGGCCTAGCACTGAAGCTTTCTTT. Translating it yields CASSPPEGPSTEAFF.

Note on this clone: Other DNA sequences in the sample encode the same CDR3. This rearrangement joins TRBV6-5 to TRBJ1-2; D is undetermined. Trimming removed 5 bases at V and 2 bases at J, with 9 bases between. Germline loops: CDR1 MNHEY, CDR2 SVGAGI. This CDR3 is built from 13 residues. The CDR3 loop is CASSPTGNYGYTF. The CDR3 bases are TGTGCCAGCAGTCCGACGGGGAACTATGGCTACACCTTC.

The chain carries TRBV28 and TRBJ1-4; no clear D. The V and J ends lost 5 bases and 5 bases respectively, with 15 bases between them. CDR3 length: 15 amino acids. CDR1 is MDHEN and CDR2 is SYDVKM in the germline V gene. The DNA for the CDR3 is TGTGCCAGCAGTCCCGTGGGCCCCGTAAATGAAAAACTGTTTTTT. Protein product: CASSPVGPVNEKLFF. Full variable domain (outside the CDR3, taken from reference TRBV28 and TRBJ1-4): DVKVTQSSRYLVKRTGEKVFLECVQDMDHENMFWYRQDPGLGLRLIYFSYDVKMKEKGDIPEGYSVSREKKERFSLILESASTNQTSMYLCASSPVGPVNEKLFFGSGTQLSVL.

The chain joins TRBV5-4 to TRBJ2-7; 9 bases agree with TRBD2. Germline V lookup: CDR1 SGHNT, CDR2 YYREEE (reference sequence). The CDR3 contains 15 residues. Losses at the gene ends were 3 bases for V and 0 bases for J; bases not matched to a gene: 4. In DNA, the CDR3 is TGTGCCAGCAGCTCCAAACTAGCGGGCTCCTACGAGCAGTACTTC. It encodes CASSSKLAGSYEQYF.

With regard to this clone: At the DNA level, this CDR3 is encoded by other sequences in the same sample as well. The chain employs TRBV29-1 and TRBJ1-1, with D uncertain. V was shortened by 7 bases and J by 1 base, with 4 bases between the two germline ends. The germline V gene encodes CDR1 SQVTM and CDR2 ANQGSEA. The CDR3 covers 10 residues. The CDR3 nucleotides read TGCAGCGCTCAGAACACTGAAGCTTTCTTT. It is translated as CSAQNTEAFF.

V gene TRBV19 combines with J gene TRBJ1-6, with D perhaps matching TRBD1 (6 bases). Germline V gives CDR1 LNHDA, CDR2 SQIVND (reference sequence). The ends were cut back, 3 bases at V and 6 bases at J, with 12 bases in the middle. The CDR3 has 15 residues. In DNA, the CDR3 is TGTGCCAGTAGTATCGGGACAAGGGGTAATTCACCCCTCCACTTT. Translating it yields CASSIGTRGNSPLHF. Filled out from reference TRBV19 and TRBJ1-6, the complete variable domain reads DGGITQSPKYLFRKEGQNVTLSCEQNLNHDAMYWYRQDPGQGLRLIYYSQIVNDFQKGDIAEGYSVSREKKESFPLTVTSAQKNPTAFYLCASSIGTRGNSPLHFGNGTRLTVT.

This chain joins TRBV20-1 and TRBJ2-5; D gene ambiguous. Germline CDR1 is DFQATT and CDR2 is SNEGSKA (reference sequence). The V end lost 5 bases, the J end lost 4 bases, and 8 bases lay between the germline ends. The CDR3 extends over 11 amino acids. The CDR3 coding sequence is TGCAGTGCTCTGGTAGCAGAGACCCAGTACTTC. Residues: CSALVAETQYF.

This clone was seen a few times. The chain carries TRBV5-4 and TRBJ1-3; possible D gene TRBD1, 5 bases. CDR3 length equals 16 residues. Trimming removed 3 bases at V and 4 bases at J, with 17 bases between. The V gene's germline CDR1 is SGHNT and CDR2 YYREEE (reference sequence). CDR3 sequence: CASSSTTGRGGNTIYF. In nucleotides, the CDR3 is TGTGCCAGCAGCTCAACCACAGGTCGAGGAGGAAACACCATATATTTT.

V gene TRBV5-1 combines with J gene TRBJ2-1; D call uncertain. Germline-derived CDR1 and CDR2 are SGHRS and YFSETQ. V was pared by 0 bases and J by 0 bases, with 10 bases between. The CDR3 loop spans 16 amino acids. The CDR3 sequence: CASSLGRPRSYNEQFF. CDR3 coding DNA: TGCGCCAGCAGCTTGGGGCGACCACGCTCCTACAATGAGCAGTTCTTC.

V and J are TRBV27 and TRBJ1-3; 8 nucleotides match TRBD1. This CDR3 comprises 15 residues. Trimming took 4 bases from V and 4 from J; bases not matched to a gene: 6. CDR1 and CDR2 (germline): MNHEY, SMNVEV (reference sequence). The CDR3 is CASSYRGSEGNTIYF. DNA for the CDR3: TGTGCCAGCAGTTACAGGGGGAGTGAAGGAAACACCATATATTTT.

CDR3 loop: CASSHHGPPGDQPQHF. The CDR3 DNA is TGCGCCAGCAGCCACCACGGACCCCCGGGAGATCAGCCCCAGCATTTT. The chain is built from TRBV4-1 and TRBJ1-5; no clear D gene. This CDR3 region has 16 residues. V lost 3 bases to trimming and J lost 5 bases, with 17 bases between them. CDR1 and CDR2 (germline): MGHRA, YSYEKL.

The chain employs TRBV3-1 (or the pseudogene TRBV3-2) and TRBJ1-2, with D perhaps TRBD1 (6 bases). The CDR3 is 13 residues long. V shed 3 bases and J shed 7 bases, with 12 bases lying between them. The germline V gene encodes CDR1 LGHDT and CDR2 YNNKEL (reference sequence). This chain's CDR3 is CASSQAQGSGYTF. DNA of the CDR3: TGTGCCAGCAGCCAGGCACAGGGTTCTGGCTACACCTTC.

This clone has a single count. This chain connects TRBV7-8 to TRBJ2-3, with D hard to call. The CDR3 has 15 amino acids. V gave up 1 base and J gave up 4 bases, with 12 bases separating them. Germline V gene lookup returns CDR1 SGHVS and CDR2 FQNEAQ. The CDR3 spells CASSLVLGHADTQYF. In nucleotides, the CDR3 is TGTGCCAGCAGCTTAGTTCTGGGCCATGCAGATACGCAGTATTTT.

The rearrangement joins TRBV28 to TRBJ1-5; the D gene is possibly TRBD1 (6 bases). The V gene lost 7 bases and the J gene lost 6 bases, with 25 bases spanning the gap. Germline assignment: CDR1 MDHEN and CDR2 SYDVKM. This CDR3 is 17 amino acids long. The CDR3 DNA reads as TGTGCCAGCATCCATACGGGAGCGGGGGGCAGGGTTCAGCCCCAGCATTTT. This sequence encodes CASIHTGAGGRVQPQHF.

This chain joins TRBV18 and TRBJ1-2; D gene ambiguous. The CDR3 has 12 residues. Trimming stripped 6 bases from V and 6 bases from J, with 11 bases between. Per germline, CDR1 KGHSH and CDR2 LQKENI. CDR3 nucleotides: TGTGCCAGCTCCCAGGACTCTGATGGCTACACCTTC. It is translated as CASSQDSDGYTF.

V gene TRBV4-3 combines with J gene TRBJ2-3; D tentatively fits TRBD1 or TRBD2 (5 bases each). Germline loops: CDR1 LGHNA, CDR2 YSLEER. Trimming removed 0 bases at V and 2 bases at J, with 15 bases between. This CDR3 region has 17 residues. The CDR3 nucleotides read TGCGCCAGCAGCCAAGATTTCCTTGGGGGTGTCACAGATACGCAGTATTTT. It specifies CASSQDFLGGVTDTQYF.

CDR3 sequence reads: CASSDREQFF. CDR3 in DNA: TGTGCCAGCAGTGACCGTGAGCAGTTCTTC. The V and J genes are TRBV2 and TRBJ2-1; D unclear. CDR1 is SNHLY, CDR2 FYNNEI, per germline. The CDR3 totals 10 residues. V lost 3 bases and J lost 9, with 3 bases in between.